This T cell receptor (beta chain) is from a study of cytomegalovirus exposure and HLA in healthy donors. Both 60 Vbeta primers and 13 Jbeta primers went into the PCR. Sequencing was performed with immunoSEQ multiplex PCR; in TCRdb, only in-frame clones are kept and a portion is missing. Among 130,000 to 150,000 clones listed, 75% to 80% were seen once. The CDR3 runs 17 residues. V lost 2 bases and J lost 4; bases outside the gene matches: 8. CDR1 MRHNA and CDR2 SNTAGT come from the germline V gene. Sequenced input: PBMCs. The clonotype originates from a man aged 40-55 years in good health and CMV-seropositive. The chain carries TRBV6-4 and TRBJ2-6; 7 nucleotides match TRBD2. CDR3 DNA sequence: TGTGCCAGCAGTGACGCTAGCGGTTTCTCCGGGGCCAACGTCCTGACTTTC. This translates into CASSDASGFSGANVLTF.